This T cell receptor beta chain was retrieved from a study of T cell responses to AZD1222 COVID-19 vaccine. This CDR3 contains 15 residues. Germline V gene sequence: CDR1 LGHNT, CDR2 FRNRAP. V was pared by 3 bases and J by 4 bases, with 12 bases between. The method was immunoSEQ multiplex PCR; TCRdb's version includes in-frame clones alone and lacks a portion of them. The sample has 150,000 to 200,000 clones, approximately 86% seen once. The TCR originated in an adult who received the AZD1222 COVID-19 vaccine. This chain connects TRBV12-5 to TRBJ2-2; D unclear. The sample in question was peripheral blood, obtained 28 days after the second AZD1222 dose. DNA for the CDR3: TGTGCTAGTGGTTTAGCCCTTGCGTCCACCGGGGAGCTGTTTTTT. It codes for CASGLALASTGELFF.